The 28 T cell receptor beta chains below were found in one sample sequenced in a study of Graves' ophthalmopathy and Graves' hyperthyroidism. Amplified TCR beta CDR3 regions were obtained using RNA transcripts as template. Second-round multiplex PCR followed a first-round RT-PCR using HTBI primers. From the multiplex PCR reads, TCRdb called clonotypes with MiXCR, one entry per CDR3 protein. The sample has some 200,000 distinct CDR3 sequences, around 28% seen once; the top ten hold around 9.8%. What was sequenced was peripheral blood. These TCRs come from a man aged 45 to 65 with Graves' ophthalmopathy.

V and J are TRBV12-3 or TRBV12-4 and TRBJ1-4; no firm D call. The CDR3 has 16 residues. V lost 5 bases and J 0 bases, leaving 13 bases between the germline ends. CDR3: CASSPIHLTTNEKLFF. The CDR3 nucleotides read TGTGCCAGCAGTCCTATTCATCTGACAACTAATGAAAAACTGTTTTTT.

This clonotype was seen many times. The chain employs TRBV6-2 or TRBV6-3 and TRBJ2-6; D possibly matches TRBD1 or TRBD2 (5 bases each). V was clipped by 2 bases and J by 0 bases, with 14 bases between them. Germline loops: CDR1 MNHEY, CDR2 SVGEGT. The CDR3 is made up of 18 amino acids. The CDR3 loop reads CASSYATYGTSGANVLTF. The DNA for the CDR3 is TGTGCCAGCAGTTACGCGACATACGGGACCTCTGGGGCCAACGTCCTGACTTTC.

This clonotype was recorded many times. The chain carries TRBV7-9 and TRBJ2-5; D uncertain. Between the trimmed V and J ends, which lost 2 bases and 5 bases, there was a span of 12 bases. This CDR3 is built from 14 residues. Germline V CDR1 and CDR2: SEHNR, FQNEAQ (reference sequence). CDR3 nucleotides: TGTGCCAGCAGCTTACTCCTGGGTTCCGAGACCCAGTACTTC. This translates into CASSLLLGSETQYF.

This clonotype appeared many times. The gene calls are TRBV6-1 and TRBJ2-7, with D hard to call. Deletions cut 6 bases from V and 1 base from J, with 10 bases between. This CDR3 is 13 amino acids long. Germline lookup yields CDR1 MNHNS and CDR2 SASEGT. CDR3 sequence reads: CASRKDGSYEQYF. The CDR3 DNA sequence: TGTGCCAGCAGGAAAGACGGTTCCTACGAGCAGTACTTC.

This clonotype was seen at least ten times. The chain links TRBV24-1 to TRBJ1-6; no reliable D call. The length of the CDR3 is 14 residues. V was shortened by 2 bases and J by 11 bases, with 12 bases between the two germline ends. Germline values: CDR1 KGHDR, CDR2 SFDVKD. DNA for the CDR3: TGTGCCACCAGTGATTCCACTACGGTTGCACCCCTCCACTTT. The encoded protein is CATSDSTTVAPLHF.

Many counts were recorded for this clonotype. The genes are TRBV20-1 and TRBJ2-5, with D maybe TRBD2 (6 bases). The CDR3 totals 12 residues. The germline V gene has CDR1 DFQATT and CDR2 SNEGSKA (reference sequence). Trimming removed 6 bases at V and 4 bases at J, with 12 bases between. The CDR3 DNA reads TGCAGTGCAAAGGAGGGCCCAGAGACCCAGTACTTC. It codes for CSAKEGPETQYF.

V is TRBV12-3 or TRBV12-4 and J is TRBJ1-1; D is perhaps TRBD1 (5 bases). Trimming shortened V by 6 bases and J by 4 bases, and 12 bases separated the two germline ends. The CDR3 is 13 residues long. CDR3 in DNA: TGTGCCAGCAGGAATCGGGGGGTCACTGAAGCTTTCTTT. Translating gives CASRNRGVTEAFF.

The CDR3 protein is CASSLNVGGGSYEQYF. CDR3 in DNA: TGTGCCAGCAGCTTAAATGTCGGCGGTGGCTCCTACGAGCAGTACTTC. The rearrangement joins TRBV11-2 to TRBJ2-7, with D uncertain. With 2 bases removed from V and 0 bases from J, the gap between germline ends came to 14 bases. The CDR3 runs to 16 residues. Germline V CDR1 and CDR2: SGHAT, FQNNGV.

This clonotype was recorded many times. V and J are TRBV29-1 and TRBJ2-2; TRBD1 matches 9 bases. The CDR3 runs 14 residues. V trimming: 3 bases; J trimming: 7 bases; junction bases outside the gene matches: 6. Germline CDR1 SQVTM, CDR2 ANQGSEA. In DNA, the CDR3 is TGCAGCGTTGAGGCGGGACAGGGAAACGGGGAGCTGTTTTTT. Protein sequence: CSVEAGQGNGELFF.

The table lists this clonotype with many counts. The chain couples TRBV20-1 to TRBJ1-2; tentatively, D is TRBD1 (5 bases). Per germline, CDR1 DFQATT and CDR2 SNEGSKA (reference sequence). The CDR3 length is 12 residues. Trimming removed 0 bases at V and 4 bases at J, with 6 bases between. The DNA of the CDR3 is TGCAGTGCTAGAGAGGGGGTCTATGGCTACACCTTC. It codes for CSAREGVYGYTF.

This clonotype occurred once. CDR3 bases: TGCAGCGTTGGCCGTCTGGGGGAGGGCGGGGAGCTGTTTTTT. Protein: CSVGRLGEGGELFF. V usage is TRBV29-1 and J usage is TRBJ2-2; TRBD2 aligns across 7 bases. The CDR3 sequence is 14 residues long. CDR1 and CDR2 (germline): SQVTM, ANQGSEA. Unmatched junction bases numbered 9, after V lost 4 bases and J lost 7 bases.

The chain links TRBV28 to TRBJ1-2, with D tentatively TRBD1 (5 bases). The CDR3 runs to 13 residues. The V and J ends lost 5 bases and 4 bases respectively, with 11 bases between them. Germline V gene data show CDR1 as MDHEN and CDR2 as SYDVKM. The CDR3 protein is CASSRSGGYGYTF. Written as DNA, the CDR3 is TGTGCCAGCAGTCGTAGCGGGGGCTATGGCTACACCTTC.

The chain recombines TRBV12-3 or TRBV12-4 with TRBJ2-7; 7 bases align to TRBD2. The CDR3 is 14 residues long. Losses at the gene ends were 6 bases for V and 5 bases for J; bases not matched to a gene: 10. Written as DNA, the CDR3 is TGTGCCAGCAGCAAACGGTGGGGACTAAACGAGCAGTACTTC. It encodes CASSKRWGLNEQYF.

V gene TRBV6-1 combines with J gene TRBJ2-7; D not resolved. The CDR3 runs 12 residues. Germline V CDR1 and CDR2: MNHNS, SASEGT. V lost 6 bases and J 3 bases, leaving 9 bases between the germline ends. CDR3 protein: CASRWTGYEQYF. The CDR3 bases are TGTGCCAGCAGATGGACGGGCTACGAGCAGTACTTC.

V gene TRBV6-1 combines with J gene TRBJ2-7, with TRBD2 matching over 8 bases. The V gene's germline CDR1 is MNHNS and CDR2 SASEGT. The CDR3 consists of 13 residues. J was trimmed by 2 bases and V by 6 bases; bases with no gene match: 3. The CDR3 sequence is CASSKGLAYEQYF. In DNA form, the CDR3 reads TGTGCCAGCAGCAAGGGACTAGCCTACGAGCAGTACTTC.

In its sample, this clonotype was seen many times. This chain joins TRBV7-9 and TRBJ2-7; 7 bases line up with TRBD2. The CDR3 sequence is 14 residues long. CDR1 is SEHNR, CDR2 FQNEAQ, per germline (reference sequence). The junction had 5 bases not matched to a gene; V was cut back by 5 bases and J by 1 base. The CDR3 protein is CASSPPSGSYEQYF. CDR3 in DNA: TGTGCCAGCAGCCCCCCTAGCGGTTCCTACGAGCAGTACTTC.

This clonotype showed up many times. Here the CDR3 reads CASSFDLAGDSYEQYF. CDR3 sequence (DNA): TGTGCCAGCAGCTTCGATCTAGCGGGGGACTCCTACGAGCAGTACTTC. The J gene is TRBJ2-7, the V gene TRBV11-2; 10 bases agree with TRBD2. Germline V CDR1 and CDR2: SGHAT, FQNNGV. V shed 3 bases and J 0 bases; nucleotides not matched to a gene: 5. The CDR3 consists of 16 residues.

This clonotype occurred once. Sequence at one end of the junction differs from germline and may be a read error. The V call is TRBV7-7, the J call TRBJ1-1; weak D call: TRBD1 (5 bases). CDR1 SSHAT and CDR2 FNYEAQ come from the germline V gene (reference sequence). This CDR3 has 13 residues. CDR3 protein: CASSLIQDTEAFF. The CDR3 DNA reads TGTGCTAGCAGCTTAATACAGGACACTGAAGCTTTCTTT. Combining the CDR3 with reference TRBV7-7 and TRBJ1-1 gives the whole variable domain GAGVSQSPRYKVTKRGQDVTLRCDPISSHATLYWYQQALGQGPEFLTYFNYEAQPDKSGLPSDRFSAERPEGSISTLTIQRTEQRDSAMYRCASSLIQDTEAFFGQGTRLTVV.

The chain couples TRBV12-3 or TRBV12-4 to TRBJ1-3; possibly TRBD1 for D (6 bases). V dropped 2 bases and J dropped 4 bases, with 15 bases sitting between them. The length of the CDR3 is 16 residues. This CDR3 reads CASSLNPLGGGNTIYF. Here the CDR3 DNA reads TGTGCCAGCAGTTTAAATCCCCTGGGGGGCGGAAACACCATATATTTT.

Many counts were recorded for this clonotype. The rearrangement links TRBV12-3 or TRBV12-4 to TRBJ2-5; maybe TRBD1 (6 bases). Trimming cost V 3 bases and J 2 bases, with 16 bases left between them. The CDR3 is 16 residues long. CDR3 region: CASSFFLPRGQETQYF. Written as DNA, the CDR3 is TGTGCCAGCAGTTTTTTCCTACCGAGGGGGCAAGAGACCCAGTACTTC.

The V call is TRBV5-1, the J call TRBJ2-6, with D unresolved. Trimming took 4 bases from V and 4 from J, leaving 9 bases between them. The CDR3 contains 14 residues. Germline V gives CDR1 SGHRS, CDR2 YFSETQ. CDR3 sequence: CASSVDTGANVLTF. Written as DNA, the CDR3 is TGCGCCAGCAGCGTCGACACGGGGGCCAACGTCCTGACTTTC.

This clonotype has ten or more counts. The rearrangement uses TRBV28 and TRBJ1-2; the D gene is possibly TRBD1 (5 bases). Trimming removed 1 base from V and 8 bases from J, with 23 bases in between. The CDR3 has 17 residues. Germline V gives CDR1 MDHEN, CDR2 SYDVKM. The CDR3 spells CASSLYRGRSGPRGYTF. For the CDR3, the DNA is TGTGCCAGCAGTTTATATAGGGGCCGTTCAGGGCCTAGGGGCTACACCTTC.

The chain recombines TRBV29-1 with TRBJ2-7; D is unclear. This CDR3 has 12 amino acids. Between the trimmed V and J ends, which lost 4 bases and 9 bases, there was a span of 16 bases. In germline, CDR1 is SQVTM, CDR2 ANQGSEA. The CDR3: CSVGVYGNGQYF. The DNA for the CDR3 is TGCAGCGTTGGCGTCTACGGTAACGGGCAGTACTTC.

The V call is TRBV6-1, the J call TRBJ2-7; 7 bases align to TRBD1. Germline values: CDR1 MNHNS, CDR2 SASEGT. The CDR3 has 14 amino acids. V gave up 6 bases and J gave up 0 bases; unmatched junction bases: 5. The CDR3 protein is CASSADRASYEQYF. In nucleotides, the CDR3 is TGTGCCAGCAGCGCTGACAGGGCCTCCTACGAGCAGTACTTC.

This clonotype appeared many times. This CDR3 is CASSSGTGIYEQYF. The CDR3 DNA is TGTGCCAGCAGTTCTGGGACAGGGATATACGAGCAGTACTTC. This chain links TRBV27 with TRBJ2-7; 9 bases agree with TRBD1. The length of the CDR3 is 14 residues. Germline lookup yields CDR1 MNHEY and CDR2 SMNVEV (reference sequence). Unmatched junction bases numbered 5, after V lost 4 bases and J lost 4 bases.

The J gene is TRBJ1-5, the V gene TRBV20-1; 7 bases line up with TRBD1. Looked up from germline, CDR1 is DFQATT and CDR2 is SNEGSKA (reference sequence). The CDR3 is made up of 13 amino acids. With V trimmed by 3 bases and J by 8 bases, 7 bases remained unmatched. As DNA, the CDR3 is TGCAGTGCTAGCGGGACAGTCATGGAGCCCCAGCATTTT. Its translation is CSASGTVMEPQHF.

This clonotype was recorded many times. The V and J genes are TRBV12-3 or TRBV12-4 and TRBJ1-5; tentative D call: TRBD1 (6 bases). The CDR3 covers 15 residues. The V end lost 3 bases, the J end lost 2 bases, and 11 bases lay between the germline ends. DNA for the CDR3: TGTGCCAGCAGTTTGTTGGGGGCTGGCAATCAGCCCCAGCATTTT. This gives the protein CASSLLGAGNQPQHF.

At least ten counts were recorded for this clonotype. The chain couples TRBV14 to TRBJ2-5, with 12 bases that match TRBD2. This CDR3 comprises 16 residues. V shed 4 bases, J shed 5 bases, and the junction held 8 bases outside the gene matches. CDR1 and CDR2 (germline): SGHDN, FVKESK. The CDR3 sequence is CASSPRLAGVRETQYF. CDR3 nucleotide sequence: TGTGCCAGCAGCCCTCGACTAGCGGGAGTCCGTGAGACCCAGTACTTC.